The rows below give T cell receptor beta chains drawn from one sample of a study of early T cells in non-severe SARS-CoV-2 infection. TCRdb re-called the 5' RACE reads with MiXCR, one entry per CDR3 protein. This table holds approximately 88,000 distinct CDR3 sequences, roughly an eighth found once. Sequences were obtained from whole blood. These receptors were obtained from an adult who was a healthcare worker with PCR-confirmed SARS-CoV-2 infection or an uninfected control (not recorded which). Each CDR3 is given with its conserved first and last residue. The order of the fields is J gene, D gene, V gene, clone size, CDR3 DNA, CDR3 protein. A D gene is named only where the DNA matches it firmly. Not all rows give a size; the values are once, few, many and, for expanded clones, a class.

J: TRBJ1-2
D: TRBD1
V: TRBV12-3/TRBV12-4
size: few
DNA: TGTGCCAGCGGGACAGGGGCTAACTATGGCTACACCTTC
CDR3: CASGTGANYGYTF

J: TRBJ1-6
D: TRBD1
V: TRBV10-3
size: NA
DNA: TGTGCCTCAGGCCAGGGGGGCCCCCTCCACTTT
CDR3: CASGQGGPLHF

J: TRBJ2-1
D: TRBD2
V: TRBV29-1
size: few
DNA: TGCAGCGTTGAGTCTACGGCTAGCGGGGGTTACAATGAGCAGTTCTTC
CDR3: CSVESTASGGYNEQFF

J: TRBJ2-3
D: NA
V: TRBV15
size: many
DNA: TGTGCCACCGAAGCTAGGCAGGGCGCGGGAGATACGCAGTATTTT
CDR3: CATEARQGAGDTQYF

J: TRBJ2-2
D: TRBD2
V: TRBV6-1
size: many
DNA: TGTGCCAGCAGTGGGACTAGCGGGGATAGCACCGGGGAGCTGTTTTTT
CDR3: CASSGTSGDSTGELFF

J: TRBJ2-3
D: NA
V: TRBV3-1
size: NA
DNA: TGTGCCAGCAGCCAAGATGACGCATCCCACAACTATATGGGCACAGATACGCAGTATTTT
CDR3: CASSQDDASHNYMGTDTQYF

J: TRBJ2-1
D: TRBD2
V: TRBV5-1
size: NA
DNA: TGCGCCAGCAGCGAATTTAGCGGGGGGGCAAAAAATGAGCAGTTCTTC
CDR3: CASSEFSGGAKNEQFF

J: TRBJ1-1
D: NA
V: TRBV20-1
size: NA
DNA: TGCAGTGCTAGAAGGGCTGGGAACACTGAAGCTTTCTTT
CDR3: CSARRAGNTEAFF

J: TRBJ1-1
D: NA
V: TRBV18
size: many
DNA: TGTGCCACATCCTTTCTATGGGGGGAGGATACTGAAGCTTTCTTT
CDR3: CATSFLWGEDTEAFF

J: TRBJ1-4
D: TRBD1
V: TRBV4-2
size: NA
DNA: TGTGCCAGCAGCCAGGTCGGACAGGGCGGGACTAATGAAAAACTGTTTTTT
CDR3: CASSQVGQGGTNEKLFF

J: TRBJ1-3
D: NA
V: TRBV7-7
size: many
DNA: TGTGCTAGCAGCGCTAGTCGGGGGCCTGGAAACACCATATATTTT
CDR3: CASSASRGPGNTIYF

J: TRBJ1-5
D: NA
V: TRBV19
size: few
DNA: TGTGCCAGTAGTATACCCCCTAGCCGGGATAGCAATCAGCCCCAGCATTTT
CDR3: CASSIPPSRDSNQPQHF

J: TRBJ2-7
D: NA
V: TRBV30
size: many
DNA: TGTGCCTGGAGTCGGCCCTCCTACGAGCAGTACTTC
CDR3: CAWSRPSYEQYF

J: TRBJ2-7
D: TRBD2
V: TRBV5-1
size: NA
DNA: TGCGCCAGCAGACCGCTAGCGGGGTCCTACGAGCAGTACTTC
CDR3: CASRPLAGSYEQYF

J: TRBJ1-1
D: NA
V: TRBV21-1
size: many
DNA: TGTGCCAGCAGCAAAAGGCCCTGGATATTGATGAACACTGAAGCTTTCTTT
CDR3: CASSKRPWILMNTEAFF

J: TRBJ1-1
D: NA
V: TRBV20-1
size: NA
DNA: TGCAGTGTAATCCCGTGGGCTTTCTTT
CDR3: CSVIPWAFF

J: TRBJ2-1
D: NA
V: TRBV20-1
size: many
DNA: TGCAGTGCTAGCCCCGCCAAGGCCAATGAGCAGTTCTTC
CDR3: CSASPAKANEQFF

J: TRBJ2-1
D: TRBD2
V: TRBV7-8
size: few
DNA: TGTGCCAGCAGCTTAACGGGACTAGCTCTTGTCTCCTACAATGAGCAGTTCTTC
CDR3: CASSLTGLALVSYNEQFF

J: TRBJ2-7
D: NA
V: TRBV6-5
size: NA
DNA: TGTGCCAGCAGCCGACAGGCAGATGCATCCTACGAGCAGTACTTC
CDR3: CASSRQADASYEQYF

J: TRBJ2-5
D: NA
V: TRBV24-1
size: many
DNA: TGTGCCACCAGTGACGCGGGGGCCACGGTGGCCCAGTACTTC
CDR3: CATSDAGATVAQYF

J: TRBJ2-2
D: NA
V: TRBV15
size: many
DNA: TGTGCCACCAGCAGAGACCCGCGGCCTCACGGCAACGCCGGGGAGCTGTTTTTT
CDR3: CATSRDPRPHGNAGELFF

J: TRBJ2-1
D: TRBD1
V: TRBV7-2
size: many
DNA: TGTGCCAGCAGCTTTCCAGCAGGGGGTAGTGAGCAGTTCTTC
CDR3: CASSFPAGGSEQFF

J: TRBJ1-5
D: NA
V: TRBV30
size: few
DNA: TGTGCCTGGAACACAGGAGGAGGGCCCCAGCATTTT
CDR3: CAWNTGGGPQHF

J: TRBJ2-1
D: TRBD2
V: TRBV20-1
size: many
DNA: TGCAGTGCTCACCCAGGGCGGGGGGGAAGAGAGCAGTTCTTC
CDR3: CSAHPGRGGREQFF

J: TRBJ2-7
D: NA
V: TRBV29-1
size: many
DNA: TGCAGCGTTCTAGGATCCTACGAGCAGTACTTC
CDR3: CSVLGSYEQYF

J: TRBJ1-5
D: NA
V: TRBV11-2
size: many
DNA: TGTGCCAGCAGCAACCAGGGCGCGGGACAGCCCCAGCATTTT
CDR3: CASSNQGAGQPQHF

J: TRBJ1-3
D: TRBD1
V: TRBV29-1
size: many
DNA: TGCAGCGTTGGGGACAGGGCGAGCTCTGGAAACACCATATATTTT
CDR3: CSVGDRASSGNTIYF

J: TRBJ2-7
D: TRBD1
V: TRBV4-1
size: NA
DNA: TGCGCCAGCAGCCAAGCCGGGACAGGACCCTACGAGCAGTACTTC
CDR3: CASSQAGTGPYEQYF

J: TRBJ2-1
D: TRBD1
V: TRBV20-1
size: many
DNA: TGCAGTGCCACTCAGCCGGACAGGGGGAACAATGAGCAGTTCTTC
CDR3: CSATQPDRGNNEQFF